This paragraph covers one T cell receptor beta chain sequence. The antigen is unknown. The likely explanation is a read error, given a far larger clone one base away. Other DNA sequences within the sample encode an identical CDR3. The CDR3 runs 13 residues. V shed 1 base and J shed 2 bases, with 6 bases lying between them. Germline CDR1 is SGHDT and CDR2 is YYEEEE. Some clones are missing from TCRdb's copy, which holds only in-frame ones; the method was immunoSEQ multiplex PCR. The sample records hundreds of thousands of clones, roughly three quarters being singletons. This sample was taken from a study of shared clonotypes between healthy human individuals. The overall study: A few men and two women, aged 18 to 49, were donors. Study findings and constraints: Clonotype sharing among donors likely depends on sequencing depth.

The sample consisted of PBMCs. This chain connects TRBV5-6 to TRBJ1-1; D not resolved. This receptor was taken from a woman aged 40-49 years in good health. Some clones in this sample may be carry-over from other donors' samples. The CDR3 loop reads CASSLRLNTEAFF. The CDR3 DNA reads TGTGCCAGCAGCTTGAGGCTTAACACTGAAGCTTTCTTT.